This passage covers 8 T cell receptor beta chains from one sample sequenced in a study of CD8 T cells in ankylosing spondylitis. Antigens for these TCRs are unknown. Study-wide results and limits: Ankylosing spondylitis blood appeared to be characterized by a TCR beta motif of 7 to 9 highly homologous variants.

One entry per CDR3 protein, called by TCRdb with MiXCR from the 5' RACE reads. The sample records 700,000 or so distinct CDR3 sequences, around 19% being singletons. Sequenced input: blood, either unsorted or a sorted T cell fraction (not recorded which). The receptor set was obtained from a male donor with ankylosing spondylitis.

The CDR3 loop reads CASSQGTGVEAFF. The CDR3 DNA reads TGTGCCAGCAGCCAAGGGACAGGAGTTGAAGCTTTCTTT. V is TRBV3-1 and J is TRBJ1-1, with 7 bases that match TRBD1. V dropped 1 base and J dropped 7; count of bases not matched to a gene: 3. This CDR3 spans 13 amino acids. Germline V gives CDR1 LGHDT, CDR2 YNNKEL (reference sequence).

This clonotype appeared a few times. The J gene is TRBJ2-5, the V gene TRBV18, with D possibly TRBD2 on 5 matching bases. There are 14 residues in the CDR3. V was pared by 2 bases and J by 4 bases, with 11 bases between. Germline V CDR1 and CDR2: KGHSH, LQKENI. CDR3 protein: CASSPITSGETQYF. The CDR3 DNA reads as TGTGCCAGCTCACCAATTACTAGTGGAGAGACCCAGTACTTC. Filled out from reference TRBV18 and TRBJ2-5, the complete variable domain reads NAGVMQNPRHLVRRRGQEARLRCSPMKGHSHVYWYRQLPEEGLKFMVYLQKENIIDESGMPKERFSAEFPKEGPSILRIQQVVRGDSAAYFCASSPITSGETQYFGPGTRLLVL.

This clonotype showed up just a few times. This rearrangement joins TRBV24-1 to TRBJ2-1; D remains unclear. Germline CDR1 reads KGHDR; CDR2 reads SFDVKD. Trimming stripped 3 bases from V and 0 bases from J, with 11 bases between. CDR3 length equals 16 residues. Written as DNA, the CDR3 is TGTGCCACCAGTGATCTTTTGCCTACCTCCTACAATGAGCAGTTCTTC. Encoded protein: CATSDLLPTSYNEQFF.

This clonotype was seen ten or more times. V and J are TRBV7-6 and TRBJ1-1; 7 bases line up with TRBD1. The CDR3 totals 14 residues. Trimming cost V 5 bases and J 1 base; bases outside gene matches: 4. CDR1 and CDR2 from the germline V gene are SGHVS and FNYEAQ. DNA of the CDR3: TGTGCCAGCAGCCCCGGGACAGAGAACACTGAAGCTTTCTTT. This sequence encodes CASSPGTENTEAFF.

This clonotype was counted only a few times. The rearrangement links TRBV29-1 to TRBJ2-1; D remains ambiguous. The CDR3 contains 16 residues. CDR1 and CDR2 (germline): SQVTM, ANQGSEA. V dropped 6 bases and J dropped 4 bases, with 22 bases sitting between them. The CDR3 bases are TGCAGCGTCGACTCTCCCCGGTCCGCCATTTACAATGAGCAGTTCTTC. Protein sequence: CSVDSPRSAIYNEQFF.

V gene TRBV6-5 combines with J gene TRBJ2-3; D assignment may be TRBD1 or TRBD2 (6 bases each). Looked up from germline, CDR1 is MNHEY and CDR2 is SVGAGI. This CDR3 has 15 amino acids. V was clipped by 2 bases and J by 3 bases, with 12 bases between them. The DNA for the CDR3 is TGTGCCAGCAGTTACCAGGGGAGGTGGACAGATACGCAGTATTTT. Translated: CASSYQGRWTDTQYF.

V and J are TRBV7-2 and TRBJ2-1; D is ambiguous. In germline, CDR1 is SGHTA, CDR2 FQGNSA. This CDR3 has 15 residues. The V end lost 5 bases, the J end lost 3 bases, and 14 bases lay between the germline ends. The CDR3 sequence: CASSAAALIYNEQFF. The CDR3 DNA follows: TGTGCCAGCAGCGCGGCCGCCCTAATCTACAATGAGCAGTTCTTC.

J is TRBJ2-1 and V is TRBV20-1, with unresolved D. Per the germline V gene, CDR1 is DFQATT and CDR2 is SNEGSKA (reference sequence). V lost 5 bases, J lost 8 bases, and 13 bases lay in between. The CDR3 runs 12 residues. The CDR3 loop reads CSAQDVTDEQFF. CDR3 sequence (DNA): TGCAGTGCTCAAGACGTGACCGATGAGCAGTTCTTC.